The 5 T cell receptor beta chains reported below all come from one sample, sequenced in a study of OX40 agonist ivuxolimab in advanced cancers. Sequencing was performed with immunoSEQ multiplex PCR; in TCRdb, only in-frame clones are kept and a portion is missing. Here the sample spans tens of thousands of clones, 65% to 85% being singletons. The sequencing here drew on CD4+ or CD8+ T cells sorted from blood, taken in a trial of the OX40 agonist ivuxolimab. Receptors originate from an adult with an advanced solid tumor such as melanoma, head and neck, liver or kidney cancer.

This chain links TRBV6-1 with TRBJ2-7; no firm D call. The V gene's germline CDR1 is MNHNS and CDR2 SASEGT. Between the trimmed V and J ends, which lost 4 bases and 2 bases, there was a span of 21 bases. This CDR3 comprises 17 residues. CDR3 region: CASSGSPLDGFAYEQYF. The CDR3 DNA reads as TGTGCCAGCAGTGGGTCCCCGTTGGACGGATTCGCCTACGAGCAGTACTTC.

The chain uses TRBV29-1 and TRBJ2-3, with D uncertain. Germline CDR1 and CDR2: SQVTM and ANQGSEA. This CDR3 comprises 12 residues. V lost 4 bases and J lost 6, with 11 bases in between. As DNA, the CDR3 is TGCAGCGTTGTTCTAGTACCGGATACGCAGTATTTT. Translating gives CSVVLVPDTQYF.

The rearrangement links TRBV6-6 to TRBJ2-1; D remains unclear. This CDR3 has 13 residues. Germline V lookup: CDR1 MNHNY, CDR2 SVGAGI (reference sequence). Trimming cost V 5 bases and J 7 bases, with 12 bases left between them. The CDR3 loop is CASSRPPRNEQFF. CDR3 in DNA: TGTGCCAGCAGTCGACCCCCAAGAAATGAGCAGTTCTTC.

V gene TRBV15 combines with J gene TRBJ2-4; TRBD2 matches 9 bases. Trimming took 0 bases from V and 6 from J; bases not matched to a gene: 6. CDR3 length equals 16 residues. The germline V gene has CDR1 LNHNV and CDR2 YYDKDF (reference sequence). The CDR3 sequence: CATSRDVAGGRNIQYF. The CDR3, as DNA: TGTGCCACCAGCAGAGATGTTGCGGGAGGGAGAAACATTCAGTACTTC.

The J gene is TRBJ1-5, the V gene TRBV7-9, with a weak D call TRBD1 (6 bases). V was trimmed by 1 base and J by 1 base, leaving 8 bases between them. CDR1 SEHNR and CDR2 FQNEAQ come from the germline V gene (reference sequence). The CDR3 sequence is 15 residues long. The CDR3 region is CASSLGGASNQPQHF. As DNA, the CDR3 is TGTGCCAGCAGCTTAGGGGGGGCGAGCAATCAGCCCCAGCATTTT.